Below, 20 T cell receptor beta chains from the same sample are listed, as sequenced in a study of TIL therapy for anti-PD-1-resistant metastatic lung cancer. The immunoSEQ assay was v3. Sequencing was performed with immunoSEQ multiplex PCR; in TCRdb, only in-frame clones are kept and a portion is missing. Of roughly 60,000 clones listed, around nine tenths are singletons. Indicated time point: pre-treatment sample, taken before nivolumab and TIL therapy. Source: blood, taken at baseline. The origin of the receptors is a person aged 25 to 80 with non-small cell lung cancer.

This chain connects TRBV5-1 to TRBJ2-7; D remains ambiguous. V was shortened by 1 base and J by 6 bases, with 11 bases between the two germline ends. Per germline, CDR1 SGHRS and CDR2 YFSETQ. The CDR3 runs 13 residues. In nucleotides, the CDR3 is TGCGCCAGCAGCTTGTCATCCAGCATCGAGCAGTACTTC. Residues: CASSLSSSIEQYF. Using reference TRBV5-1 and TRBJ2-7 for the parts outside the CDR3, the full variable domain is KAGVTQTPRYLIKTRGQQVTLSCSPISGHRSVSWYQQTPGQGLQFLFEYFSETQRNKGNFPGRFSGRQFSNSRSEMNVSTLELGDSALYLCASSLSSSIEQYFGPGTRLTVT.

The gene calls are TRBV19 and TRBJ2-2; D unclear. Germline assignment: CDR1 LNHDA and CDR2 SQIVND (reference sequence). Trimming took 7 bases from V and 1 from J, leaving 7 bases between them. The CDR3 covers 13 residues. The CDR3 DNA reads as TGTGCCAGTATCGGACGGAACACCGGGGAGCTGTTTTTT. Its translation: CASIGRNTGELFF.

V is TRBV7-8 and J is TRBJ2-4; tentative D call: TRBD2 (6 bases). V shed 3 bases and J shed 1 base, with 19 bases lying between them. There are 18 residues in the CDR3. Germline CDR1 and CDR2: SGHVS and FQNEAQ. This CDR3 is CASSFVSGEPRAKNIQYF. CDR3 nucleotides: TGTGCCAGCAGCTTCGTATCGGGGGAGCCACGGGCCAAAAACATTCAGTACTTC.

The chain has TRBV19 and TRBJ2-3; TRBD2 aligns across 12 bases. The germline gives CDR1 LNHDA, CDR2 SQIVND (reference sequence). The CDR3 length is 15 residues. The trim removed 7 bases at V and 6 bases at J, leaving 8 bases unmatched. CDR3 in amino acids: CASTPTSGGRDTQYF. CDR3 nucleotide sequence: TGTGCCAGTACCCCGACTAGCGGGGGTAGGGATACGCAGTATTTT.

The chain couples TRBV20-1 to TRBJ2-3, with unresolved D. Trimming took 3 bases from V and 2 from J, leaving 12 bases between them. The germline gives CDR1 DFQATT, CDR2 SNEGSKA (reference sequence). CDR3 length: 14 residues. CDR3 loop: CSASLNSPTDTQYF. CDR3 sequence (DNA): TGCAGTGCTAGTCTGAACTCCCCCACAGATACGCAGTATTTT.

This chain uses TRBV11-3 with TRBJ2-1, with D possibly TRBD2 on 7 matching bases. In germline, CDR1 is SGHNT, CDR2 YENEEA. V was trimmed by 0 bases and J by 10 bases, leaving 10 bases between them. The CDR3 runs 13 residues. CDR3 residues: CASSLDRGGEQFF. For the CDR3, the DNA is TGTGCCAGCAGCTTAGACAGGGGAGGGGAGCAGTTCTTC. Using reference TRBV11-3 and TRBJ2-1 for the parts outside the CDR3, the full variable domain is EAGVVQSPRYKIIEKKQPVAFWCNPISGHNTLYWYLQNLGQGPELLIRYENEEAVDDSQLPKDRFSAERLKGVDSTLKIQPAELGDSAVYLCASSLDRGGEQFFGPGTRLTVL.

The chain couples TRBV7-6 to TRBJ1-5, with TRBD1 identical over 10 bases. With 6 bases clipped from V and 9 bases from J, the junction kept 11 bases outside the gene matches. The CDR3 has 15 amino acids. Germline-derived CDR1 and CDR2 are SGHVS and FNYEAQ. The CDR3 nucleotides read TGTGCCAGCAGTCCGGACAGGGGGTCAAGTTCGCCCCAGCATTTT. It translates to CASSPDRGSSSPQHF.

V and J are TRBV5-1 and TRBJ2-7; TRBD2 agrees at 9 bases. V lost 4 bases to trimming and J lost 7 bases; unmatched junction nucleotides: 15. Germline values: CDR1 SGHRS, CDR2 YFSETQ. There are 16 residues in the CDR3. The CDR3 DNA is TGCGCCAGCAGCCCACGTCTCGCGGGGGGGTCTAGGGAGCAGTACTTC. Protein sequence: CASSPRLAGGSREQYF.

The J gene is TRBJ2-7, the V gene TRBV5-5; D perhaps matches TRBD1 (5 bases). Germline lookup yields CDR1 SGHKS and CDR2 YYEKEE (reference sequence). V was clipped by 4 bases and J by 3 bases, with 17 bases between them. The length of the CDR3 is 15 residues. DNA for the CDR3: TGTGCCAGCAGCGAGGACAATCAGGGTGGCTACGAGCAGTACTTC. It is translated as CASSEDNQGGYEQYF.

The chain has TRBV12-5 and TRBJ1-1; the D gene is possibly TRBD1 (5 bases). The CDR3 sequence is 16 residues long. The germline gives CDR1 LGHNT, CDR2 FRNRAP. V gave up 1 base and J gave up 1 base, with 13 bases separating them. Here the CDR3 reads CASGLGGRVQNTEAFF. DNA of the CDR3: TGTGCTAGTGGTTTGGGGGGACGGGTCCAGAACACTGAAGCTTTCTTT. Together with reference TRBV12-5 and TRBJ1-1, the CDR3 gives the full variable domain: DARVTQTPRHKVTEMGQEVTMRCQPILGHNTVFWYRQTMMQGLELLAYFRNRAPLDDSGMPKDRFSAEMPDATLATLKIQPSEPRDSAVYFCASGLGGRVQNTEAFFGQGTRLTVV.

This sequence joins TRBV5-1 and TRBJ2-3; the D is unclear. The CDR3 length is 13 residues. The V end was cut by 6 bases, the J end by 2 bases, with 10 bases between. Germline lookup yields CDR1 SGHRS and CDR2 YFSETQ. The CDR3 here is CASTAENTDTQYF. Here the CDR3 DNA reads TGCGCCAGCACGGCAGAAAACACAGATACGCAGTATTTT.

This clone came up a few times. J is TRBJ1-1 and V is TRBV4-1; D is uncertain. CDR3 length: 18 amino acids. Germline values: CDR1 MGHRA, CDR2 YSYEKL. Trimming left V 1 base short and J 0 bases short, with 18 bases between. CDR3: CASSQGLLGRHLNTEAFF. The CDR3 DNA reads as TGCGCCAGCAGCCAAGGCCTCTTAGGGCGCCATCTGAACACTGAAGCTTTCTTT.

The rearrangement uses TRBV6-5 and TRBJ2-2, with a tentative D call TRBD1 (5 bases). Trimming left V 6 bases short and J 4 bases short, with 12 bases between. CDR1 is MNHEY and CDR2 is SVGAGI in the germline V gene. The CDR3 runs 14 residues. CDR3 sequence (DNA): TGTGCCAGCAGCCCAGGGCGGCCCACCGGGGAGCTGTTTTTT. It translates to CASSPGRPTGELFF.

The table lists this clone with a few counts. V usage is TRBV4-1 and J usage is TRBJ1-6, with D perhaps matching TRBD1 (6 bases). V gave up 5 bases and J gave up 5 bases, with 19 bases separating them. The length of the CDR3 is 17 residues. Germline CDR1 is MGHRA and CDR2 is YSYEKL. The CDR3 DNA is TGCGCCAGCAGCTCTGTAGTGGGGGGCTCGGATAATTCACCCCTCCACTTT. It encodes CASSSVVGGSDNSPLHF.

This sequence joins TRBV19 and TRBJ1-4, with D unclear. The ends were cut back, 6 bases at V and 7 bases at J, with 15 bases in the middle. Germline values: CDR1 LNHDA, CDR2 SQIVND (reference sequence). The CDR3 is 14 amino acids. The CDR3 DNA reads TGTGCCAGTAGGAAGAGCGGTGCCTTTGAAAAACTGTTTTTT. This gives the protein CASRKSGAFEKLFF.

This sequence joins TRBV5-1 and TRBJ1-4; D is unresolved. With 3 bases removed from V and 5 bases from J, the gap between germline ends came to 17 bases. Germline V CDR1 and CDR2: SGHRS, YFSETQ. This CDR3 has 16 amino acids. CDR3: CASSSNPGVANEKLFF. The CDR3 coding sequence is TGCGCCAGCAGCTCTAATCCCGGGGTAGCAAATGAAAAACTGTTTTTT.

V and J are TRBV18 and TRBJ2-5; TRBD2 is a possible D gene (6 bases). The germline gives CDR1 KGHSH, CDR2 LQKENI. Between the trimmed V and J ends, which lost 6 bases and 5 bases, there was a span of 10 bases. The CDR3 covers 12 residues. CDR3 in amino acids: CASSWREETQYF. The CDR3 DNA reads as TGTGCCAGCTCGTGGAGGGAGGAGACCCAGTACTTC.

CDR3 coding DNA: TGTGCCAGCAGCTCATCCGCTAGTTCCGAGCAGTACTTC. Translation gives CASSSSASSEQYF. The V and J genes are TRBV7-2 and TRBJ2-7; D unclear. Germline V gene lookup returns CDR1 SGHTA and CDR2 FQGNSA. This CDR3 comprises 13 residues. The ends were cut back, 4 bases at V and 6 bases at J, with 13 bases in the middle.

This chain joins TRBV19 and TRBJ2-5; no firm D call. This CDR3 comprises 13 residues. Deletions cut 5 bases from V and 5 bases from J, with 12 bases between. CDR1 and CDR2 (germline): LNHDA, SQIVND (reference sequence). The CDR3 loop is CASSFVSSETQYF. The CDR3 DNA follows: TGTGCCAGTAGTTTTGTGTCGTCCGAGACCCAGTACTTC. Using reference TRBV19 and TRBJ2-5 for the parts outside the CDR3, the full variable domain is DGGITQSPKYLFRKEGQNVTLSCEQNLNHDAMYWYRQDPGQGLRLIYYSQIVNDFQKGDIAEGYSVSREKKESFPLTVTSAQKNPTAFYLCASSFVSSETQYFGPGTRLLVL.

This clone was observed a few times. The chain carries TRBV4-2 and TRBJ1-2; D uncertain. V lost 3 bases to trimming and J lost 0 bases, with 11 bases between them. The CDR3 extends over 15 amino acids. CDR1 and CDR2 from the germline V gene are LGHNA and YNFKEQ. CDR3 DNA: TGTGCCAGCAGCCACCAACTAGAAGCTAACTATGGCTACACCTTC. Protein product: CASSHQLEANYGYTF.